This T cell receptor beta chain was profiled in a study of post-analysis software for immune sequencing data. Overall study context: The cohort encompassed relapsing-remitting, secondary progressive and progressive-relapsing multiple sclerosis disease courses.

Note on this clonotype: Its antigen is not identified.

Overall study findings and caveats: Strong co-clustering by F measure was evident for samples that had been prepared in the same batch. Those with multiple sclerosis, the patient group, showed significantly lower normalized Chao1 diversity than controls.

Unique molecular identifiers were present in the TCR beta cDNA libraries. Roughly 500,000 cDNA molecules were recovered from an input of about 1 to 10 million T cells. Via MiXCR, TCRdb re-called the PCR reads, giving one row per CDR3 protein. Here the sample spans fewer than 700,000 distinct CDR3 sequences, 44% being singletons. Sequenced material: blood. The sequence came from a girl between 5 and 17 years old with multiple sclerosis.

The CDR3 DNA sequence: TGTGCCAGCAGCCCTCGGACAGGGGTTGGACCTTACGAGCAGTACTTC. Its translation: CASSPRTGVGPYEQYF. This chain links TRBV7-9 with TRBJ2-5; TRBD1 matches 9 bases. The J call is doubtful: the DNA matches TRBJ2-7 better. This CDR3 comprises 16 residues. Germline lookup yields CDR1 SEHNR and CDR2 FQNEAQ (reference sequence).